The present TCR beta chain was sequenced within a study of blood T cell repertoires in COVID-19. For the study at large: The analysed material was cDNA or gDNA that came from T cells, B-cell-depleted T cells, or PBMCs.

Original methodology: Counts of nucleated cells, estimated from reference gene primer amplification, were obtained. TCRdb keeps only in-frame clones here, not all; method: immunoSEQ multiplex PCR. Clonal size and the V and J genes are those of that table, whereas D and trimming came from the DNA. The table includes about 430,000 clones, approximately 90% detected once. Patients of the Seattle cohort, enrolled during active infection, were followed longitudinally. The germline CDR1 and CDR2 sequences are SNHLY and FYNNEI. The V gene lost 4 bases and the J gene lost 1 base, with 18 bases spanning the gap. This CDR3 is 17 amino acids long.

J is TRBJ2-3 and V is TRBV2, with D perhaps matching TRBD1 (6 bases). The sequence came from a young man with COVID-19, enrolled during active disease. The specimen was peripheral blood. In DNA, the CDR3 is TGTGCCAGCAGTGTCAACGAAGGGGGTCGTGGCACAGATACGCAGTATTTT. Translating it yields CASSVNEGGRGTDTQYF. Filled out from reference TRBV2 and TRBJ2-3, the complete variable domain reads EPEVTQTPSHQVTQMGQEVILRCVPISNHLYFYWYRQILGQKVEFLVSFYNNEISEKSEIFDDQFSVERPDGSNFTLKIRSTKLEDSAMYFCASSVNEGGRGTDTQYFGPGTRLTVL.